This T cell receptor (beta chain) was sequenced in a study of identical twins. This clonotype has a count of ten or more. Its antigen remains unidentified. One entry per CDR3 protein, called by TCRdb with MiXCR from the 5' RACE reads. The sample has approximately 230,000 distinct CDR3 sequences, about 14% seen once. Findings and limits, study-wide: Models, which agreed with sharing between unrelated individuals, nonetheless underestimated the out-of-frame TCR alpha sharing seen in monozygotic twins. Out-of-frame alpha sequences that twins shared showed excess low generation probability.

V lost 4 bases and J 1 base, leaving 12 bases between the germline ends. The CDR3 runs to 14 residues. Germline V gives CDR1 SGHRS, CDR2 YFSETQ. This TCR was recovered from a woman aged 18-29 years in good health. This chain uses TRBV5-1 with TRBJ2-7; D gene unclear. The source material was memory (CD45RO+) T cells sorted from blood. For the CDR3, the DNA is TGCGCCAGCAGCCCGGCCCAAGTTTCCTACGAGCAGTACTTC. Amino acids: CASSPAQVSYEQYF.